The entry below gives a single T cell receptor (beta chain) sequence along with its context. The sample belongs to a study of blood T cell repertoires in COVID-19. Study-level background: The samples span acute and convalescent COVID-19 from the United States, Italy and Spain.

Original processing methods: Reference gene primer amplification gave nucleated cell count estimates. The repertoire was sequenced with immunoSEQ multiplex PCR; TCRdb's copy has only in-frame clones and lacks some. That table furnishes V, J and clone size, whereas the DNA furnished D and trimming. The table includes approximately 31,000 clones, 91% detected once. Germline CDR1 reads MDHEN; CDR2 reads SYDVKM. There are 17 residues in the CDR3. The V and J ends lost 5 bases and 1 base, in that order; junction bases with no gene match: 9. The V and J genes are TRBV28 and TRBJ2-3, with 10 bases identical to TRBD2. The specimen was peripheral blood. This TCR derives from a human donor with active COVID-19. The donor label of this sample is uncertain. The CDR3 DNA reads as TGTGCCAGCAGTCTCCTAGCGGGAGAGGAGGGCACAGATACGCAGTATTTT. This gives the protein CASSLLAGEEGTDTQYF.